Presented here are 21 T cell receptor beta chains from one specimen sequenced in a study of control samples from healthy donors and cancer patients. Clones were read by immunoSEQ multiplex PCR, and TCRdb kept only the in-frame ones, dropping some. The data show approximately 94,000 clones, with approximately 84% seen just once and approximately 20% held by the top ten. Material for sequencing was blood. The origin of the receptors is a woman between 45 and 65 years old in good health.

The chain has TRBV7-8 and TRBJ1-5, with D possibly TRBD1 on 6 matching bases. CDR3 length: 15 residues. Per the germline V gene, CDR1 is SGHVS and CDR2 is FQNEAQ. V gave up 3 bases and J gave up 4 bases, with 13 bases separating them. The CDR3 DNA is TGTGCCAGCAGCTTTGGCGGGACAACAAATCAGCCCCAGCATTTT. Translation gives CASSFGGTTNQPQHF.

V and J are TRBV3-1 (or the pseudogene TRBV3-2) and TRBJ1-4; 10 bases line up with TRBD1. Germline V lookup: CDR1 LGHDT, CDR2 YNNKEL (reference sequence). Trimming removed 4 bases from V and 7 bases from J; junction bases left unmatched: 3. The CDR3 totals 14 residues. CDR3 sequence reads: CASSLRDRGEKLFF. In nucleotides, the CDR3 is TGTGCCAGCAGCCTCCGGGACAGGGGTGAAAAACTGTTTTTT.

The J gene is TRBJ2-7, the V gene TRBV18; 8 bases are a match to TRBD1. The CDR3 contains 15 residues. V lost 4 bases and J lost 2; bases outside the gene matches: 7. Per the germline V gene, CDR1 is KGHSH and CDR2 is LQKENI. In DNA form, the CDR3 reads TGTGCCAGCTCACGCGGACAGGGAGAGGCCTACGAGCAGTACGTC. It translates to CASSRGQGEAYEQYV.

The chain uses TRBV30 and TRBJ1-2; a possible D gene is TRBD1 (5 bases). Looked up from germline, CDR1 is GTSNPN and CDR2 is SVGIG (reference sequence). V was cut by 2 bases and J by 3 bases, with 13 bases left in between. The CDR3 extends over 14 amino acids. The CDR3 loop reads CAWSPGGVDYGYTF. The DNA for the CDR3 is TGTGCCTGGAGTCCCGGGGGGGTTGACTATGGCTACACCTTC.

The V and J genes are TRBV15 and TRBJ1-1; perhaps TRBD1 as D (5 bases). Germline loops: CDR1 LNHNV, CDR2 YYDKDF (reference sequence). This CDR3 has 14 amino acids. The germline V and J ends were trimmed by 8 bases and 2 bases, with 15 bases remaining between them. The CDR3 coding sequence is TGTGCCACCGTCCGGGGGGGAAAAAACACTGAAGCTTTCTTT. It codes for CATVRGGKNTEAFF.

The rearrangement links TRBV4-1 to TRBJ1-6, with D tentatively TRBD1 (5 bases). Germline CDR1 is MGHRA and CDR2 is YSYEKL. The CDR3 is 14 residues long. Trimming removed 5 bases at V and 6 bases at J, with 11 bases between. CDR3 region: CASSISGTNSPLHF. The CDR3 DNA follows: TGCGCCAGCAGCATCTCAGGGACTAATTCACCCCTCCACTTT.

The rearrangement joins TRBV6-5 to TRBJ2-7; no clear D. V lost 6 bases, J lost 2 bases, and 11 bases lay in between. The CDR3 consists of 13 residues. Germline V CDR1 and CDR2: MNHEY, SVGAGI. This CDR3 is CASSRGSAYEQYF. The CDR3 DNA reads TGTGCCAGCAGCCGTGGGTCCGCCTACGAGCAGTACTTC.

The CDR3 protein is CASSSLAGVGELFF. Written as DNA, the CDR3 is TGTGCCAGCAGCTCTCTAGCGGGAGTCGGTGAGCTGTTTTTT. V is TRBV7-3 and J is TRBJ2-2, with TRBD2 matching 10 bases. This CDR3 spans 14 amino acids. V dropped 4 bases and J dropped 11; count of bases not matched to a gene: 7. Germline CDR1 SGHTA, CDR2 FQGTGA.

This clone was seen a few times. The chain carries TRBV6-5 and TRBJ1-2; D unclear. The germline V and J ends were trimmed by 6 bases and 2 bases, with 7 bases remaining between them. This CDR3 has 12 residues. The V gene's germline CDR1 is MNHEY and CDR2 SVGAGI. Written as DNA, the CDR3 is TGTGCCAGCAGGAATACAAACTATGGCTACACCTTC. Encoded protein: CASRNTNYGYTF.

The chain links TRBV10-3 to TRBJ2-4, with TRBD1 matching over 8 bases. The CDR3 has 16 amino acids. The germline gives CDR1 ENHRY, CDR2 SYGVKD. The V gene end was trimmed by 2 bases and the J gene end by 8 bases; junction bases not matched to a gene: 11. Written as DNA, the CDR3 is TGTGCCATCAGTGAGGCTGGGACAGGTCGGATACACATTCAGTACTTC. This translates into CAISEAGTGRIHIQYF.

This chain's CDR3 is CASSPSIEETQYF. DNA of the CDR3: TGTGCCAGCAGCCCTTCGATCGAAGAGACCCAGTACTTC. The V and J genes are TRBV7-3 and TRBJ2-5; no reliable D call. CDR3 length equals 13 residues. Germline V gene sequence: CDR1 SGHTA, CDR2 FQGTGA. Trimming removed 5 bases from V and 3 bases from J, with 10 bases in between.

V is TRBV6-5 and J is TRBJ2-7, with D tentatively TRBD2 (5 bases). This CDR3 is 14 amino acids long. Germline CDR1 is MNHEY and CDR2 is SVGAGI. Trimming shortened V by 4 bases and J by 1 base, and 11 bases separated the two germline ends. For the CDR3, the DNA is TGTGCCAGCAGTTTCCGGGAAAGGTCCTACGAGCAGTACTTC. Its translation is CASSFRERSYEQYF.

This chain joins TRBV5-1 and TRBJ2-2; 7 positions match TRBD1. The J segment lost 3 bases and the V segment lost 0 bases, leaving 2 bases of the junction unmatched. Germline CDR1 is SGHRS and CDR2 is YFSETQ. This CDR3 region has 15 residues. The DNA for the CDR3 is TGCGCCAGCAGCTTGGAACAGGGGTACACCGGGGAGCTGTTTTTT. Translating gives CASSLEQGYTGELFF. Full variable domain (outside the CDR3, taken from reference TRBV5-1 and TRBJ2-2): KAGVTQTPRYLIKTRGQQVTLSCSPISGHRSVSWYQQTPGQGLQFLFEYFSETQRNKGNFPGRFSGRQFSNSRSEMNVSTLELGDSALYLCASSLEQGYTGELFFGEGSRLTVL.

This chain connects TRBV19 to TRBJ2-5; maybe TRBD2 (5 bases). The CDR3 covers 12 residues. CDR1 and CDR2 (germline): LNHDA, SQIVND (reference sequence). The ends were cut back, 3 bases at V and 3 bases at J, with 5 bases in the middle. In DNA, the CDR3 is TGTGCCAGTAGTATCGGGGAAGAGACCCAGTACTTC. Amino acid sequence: CASSIGEETQYF.

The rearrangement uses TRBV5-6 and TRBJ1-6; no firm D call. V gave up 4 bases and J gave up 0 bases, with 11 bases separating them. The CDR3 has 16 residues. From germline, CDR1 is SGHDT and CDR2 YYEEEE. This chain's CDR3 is CASSPLGNSYNSPLHF. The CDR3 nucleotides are TGTGCCAGCAGCCCGTTGGGGAACTCCTATAATTCACCCCTCCACTTT.

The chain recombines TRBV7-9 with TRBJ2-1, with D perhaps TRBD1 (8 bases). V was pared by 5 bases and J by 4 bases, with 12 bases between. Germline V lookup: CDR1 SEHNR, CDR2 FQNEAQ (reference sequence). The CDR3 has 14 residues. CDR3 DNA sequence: TGTGCCAGCAGCCTACAGGGGGGGTACAATGAGCAGTTCTTC. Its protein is CASSLQGGYNEQFF.

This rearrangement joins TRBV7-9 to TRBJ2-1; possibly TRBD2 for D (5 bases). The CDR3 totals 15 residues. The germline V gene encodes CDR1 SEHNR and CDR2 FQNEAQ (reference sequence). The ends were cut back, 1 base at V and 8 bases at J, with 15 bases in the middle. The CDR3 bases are TGTGCCAGCAGCTTAGTGCCACTAGATCCCGATGAGCAGTTCTTC. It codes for CASSLVPLDPDEQFF.

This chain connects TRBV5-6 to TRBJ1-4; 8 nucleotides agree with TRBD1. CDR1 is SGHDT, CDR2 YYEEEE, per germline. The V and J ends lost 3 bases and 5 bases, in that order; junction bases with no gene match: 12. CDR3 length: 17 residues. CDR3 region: CASSWDRNRSPNEKLFF. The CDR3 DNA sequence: TGTGCCAGCAGCTGGGACAGGAATCGGTCCCCGAATGAAAAACTGTTTTTT.

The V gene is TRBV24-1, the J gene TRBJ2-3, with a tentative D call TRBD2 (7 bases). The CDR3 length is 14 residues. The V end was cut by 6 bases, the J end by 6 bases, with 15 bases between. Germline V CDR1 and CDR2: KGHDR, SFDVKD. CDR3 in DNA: TGTGCCACCAGTCAAGGGGGGGCGAGGGATACGCAGTATTTT. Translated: CATSQGGARDTQYF.

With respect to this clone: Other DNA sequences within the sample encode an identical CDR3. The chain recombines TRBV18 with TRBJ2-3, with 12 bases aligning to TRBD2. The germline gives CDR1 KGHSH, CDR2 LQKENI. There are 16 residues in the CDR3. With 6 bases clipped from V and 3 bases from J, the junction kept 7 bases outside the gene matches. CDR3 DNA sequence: TGTGCCAGCTCCCCGAGGACTAGCGGGACGACAGATACGCAGTATTTT. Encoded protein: CASSPRTSGTTDTQYF.

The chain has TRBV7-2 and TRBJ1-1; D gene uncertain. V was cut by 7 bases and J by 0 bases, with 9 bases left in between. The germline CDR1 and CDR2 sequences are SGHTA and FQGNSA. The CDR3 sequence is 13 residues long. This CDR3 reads CASTFAVNTEAFF. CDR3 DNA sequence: TGTGCCAGCACCTTCGCGGTGAACACTGAAGCTTTCTTT.